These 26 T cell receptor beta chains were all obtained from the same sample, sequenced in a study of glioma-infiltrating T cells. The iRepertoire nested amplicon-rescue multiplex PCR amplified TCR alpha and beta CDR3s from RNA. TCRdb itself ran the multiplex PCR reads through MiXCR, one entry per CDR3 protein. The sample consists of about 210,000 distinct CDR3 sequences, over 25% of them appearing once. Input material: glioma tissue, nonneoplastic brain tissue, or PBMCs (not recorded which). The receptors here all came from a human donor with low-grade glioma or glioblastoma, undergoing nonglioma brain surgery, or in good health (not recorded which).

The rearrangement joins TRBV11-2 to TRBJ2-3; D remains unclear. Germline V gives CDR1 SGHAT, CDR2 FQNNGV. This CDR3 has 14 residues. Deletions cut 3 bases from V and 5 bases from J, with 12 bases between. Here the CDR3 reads CASSLDLVVDTQYF. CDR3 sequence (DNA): TGTGCCAGCAGCTTGGATTTGGTTGTAGATACGCAGTATTTT.

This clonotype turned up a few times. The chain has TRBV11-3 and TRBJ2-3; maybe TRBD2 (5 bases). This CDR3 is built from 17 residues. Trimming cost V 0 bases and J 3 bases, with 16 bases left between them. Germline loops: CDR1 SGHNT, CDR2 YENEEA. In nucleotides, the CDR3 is TGTGCCAGCAGCTTAGATCGGAGCGCGGGTCAGACAGATACGCAGTATTTT. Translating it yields CASSLDRSAGQTDTQYF.

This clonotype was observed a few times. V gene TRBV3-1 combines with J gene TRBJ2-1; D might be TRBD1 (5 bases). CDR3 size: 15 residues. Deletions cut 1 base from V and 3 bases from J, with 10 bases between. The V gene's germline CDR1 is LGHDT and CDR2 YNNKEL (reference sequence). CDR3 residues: CASSQGLDNYNEQFF. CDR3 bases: TGTGCCAGCAGCCAAGGCTTGGACAACTACAATGAGCAGTTCTTC.

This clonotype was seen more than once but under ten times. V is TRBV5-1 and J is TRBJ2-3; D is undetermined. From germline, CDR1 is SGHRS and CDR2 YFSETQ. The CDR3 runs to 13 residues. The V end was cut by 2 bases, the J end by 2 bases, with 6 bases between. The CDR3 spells CASSFGFTDTQYF. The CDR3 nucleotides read TGCGCCAGCAGCTTCGGTTTCACAGATACGCAGTATTTT.

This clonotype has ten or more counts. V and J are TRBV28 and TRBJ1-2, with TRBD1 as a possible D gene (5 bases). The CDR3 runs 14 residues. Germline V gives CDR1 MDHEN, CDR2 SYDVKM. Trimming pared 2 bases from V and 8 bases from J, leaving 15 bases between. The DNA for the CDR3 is TGTGCCAGCAGTTTACAACCCGGGACGGAGGGCTACACCTTC. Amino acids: CASSLQPGTEGYTF.

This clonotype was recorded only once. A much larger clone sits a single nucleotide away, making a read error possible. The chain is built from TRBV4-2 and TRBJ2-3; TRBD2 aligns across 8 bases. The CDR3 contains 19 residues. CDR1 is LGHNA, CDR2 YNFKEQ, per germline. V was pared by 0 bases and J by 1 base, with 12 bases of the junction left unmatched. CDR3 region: CASSQDDSGIPRGTDTQYF. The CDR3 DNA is TGTGCCAGCAGCCAAGATGATAGCGGGATCCCCCGGGGCACAGATACGCAGTATTTT.

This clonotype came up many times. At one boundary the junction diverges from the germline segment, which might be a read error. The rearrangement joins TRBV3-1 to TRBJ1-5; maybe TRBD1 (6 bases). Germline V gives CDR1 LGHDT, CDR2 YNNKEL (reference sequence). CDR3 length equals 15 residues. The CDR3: CASSQGTGSNQPQHF. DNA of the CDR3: TGCGCCAGCAGCCAAGGAACAGGGAGCAATCAGCCCCAGCATTTT.

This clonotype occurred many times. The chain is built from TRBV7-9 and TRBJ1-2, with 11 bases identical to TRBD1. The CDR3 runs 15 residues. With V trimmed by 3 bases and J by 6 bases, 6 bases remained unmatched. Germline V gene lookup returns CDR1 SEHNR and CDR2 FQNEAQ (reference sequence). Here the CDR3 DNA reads TGTGCCAGCAGCTTCGGGGGACAGGGGGGAGATGGCTACACCTTC. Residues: CASSFGGQGGDGYTF.

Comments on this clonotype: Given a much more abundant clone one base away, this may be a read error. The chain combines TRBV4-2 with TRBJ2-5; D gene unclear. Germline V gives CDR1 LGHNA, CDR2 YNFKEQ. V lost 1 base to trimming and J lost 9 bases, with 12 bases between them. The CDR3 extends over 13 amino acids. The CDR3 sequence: CASSQVFGEAQYF. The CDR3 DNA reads TGTGCCAGCAGCCAAGTTTTTGGTGAGGCCCAGTACTTC.

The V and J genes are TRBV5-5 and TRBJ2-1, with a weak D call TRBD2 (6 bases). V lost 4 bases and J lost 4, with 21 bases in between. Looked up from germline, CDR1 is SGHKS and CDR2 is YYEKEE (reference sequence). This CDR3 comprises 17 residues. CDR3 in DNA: TGTGCCAGCAGCCAGACGGACGGGAGTAGGCGTTACAATGAGCAGTTCTTC. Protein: CASSQTDGSRRYNEQFF.

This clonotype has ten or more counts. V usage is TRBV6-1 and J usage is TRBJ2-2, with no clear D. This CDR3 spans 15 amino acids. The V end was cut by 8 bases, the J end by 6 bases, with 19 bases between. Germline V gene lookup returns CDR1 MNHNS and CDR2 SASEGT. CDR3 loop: CASRFDLSGAGELFF. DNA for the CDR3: TGTGCCAGCCGTTTCGACCTATCGGGCGCCGGGGAGCTGTTTTTT.

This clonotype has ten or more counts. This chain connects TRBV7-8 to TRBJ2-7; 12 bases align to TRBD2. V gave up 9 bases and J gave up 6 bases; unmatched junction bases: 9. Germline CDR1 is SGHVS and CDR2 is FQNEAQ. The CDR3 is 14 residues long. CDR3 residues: CASSELAGGPEQYF. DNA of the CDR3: TGTGCCAGTAGCGAACTAGCGGGAGGCCCCGAGCAGTACTTC.

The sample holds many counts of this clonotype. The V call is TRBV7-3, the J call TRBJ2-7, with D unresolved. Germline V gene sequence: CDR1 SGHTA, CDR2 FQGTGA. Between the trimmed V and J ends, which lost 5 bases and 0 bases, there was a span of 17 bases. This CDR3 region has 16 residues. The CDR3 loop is CASSPGWGTNSYEQYF. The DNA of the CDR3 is TGTGCCAGCAGCCCTGGATGGGGTACAAACTCCTACGAGCAGTACTTC. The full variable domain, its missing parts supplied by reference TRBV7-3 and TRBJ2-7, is GAGVSQTPSNKVTEKGKYVELRCDPISGHTALYWYRQSLGQGPEFLIYFQGTGAADDSGLPNDRFFAVRPEGSVSTLKIQRTERGDSAVYLCASSPGWGTNSYEQYFGPGTRLTVT.

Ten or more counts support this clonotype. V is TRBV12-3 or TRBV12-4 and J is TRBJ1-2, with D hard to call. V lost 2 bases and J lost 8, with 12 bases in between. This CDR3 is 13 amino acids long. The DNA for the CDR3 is TGTGCCAGCAGTTTATATCGGGATGGGGGCTACACCTTC. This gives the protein CASSLYRDGGYTF.

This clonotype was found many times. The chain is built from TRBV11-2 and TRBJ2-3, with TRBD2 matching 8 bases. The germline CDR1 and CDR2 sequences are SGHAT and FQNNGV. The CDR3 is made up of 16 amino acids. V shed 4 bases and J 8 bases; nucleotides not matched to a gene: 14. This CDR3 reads CASSSVAAGVGSTQYF. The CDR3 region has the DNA TGTGCCAGCAGCTCCGTGGCAGCGGGAGTCGGAAGTACGCAGTATTTT.

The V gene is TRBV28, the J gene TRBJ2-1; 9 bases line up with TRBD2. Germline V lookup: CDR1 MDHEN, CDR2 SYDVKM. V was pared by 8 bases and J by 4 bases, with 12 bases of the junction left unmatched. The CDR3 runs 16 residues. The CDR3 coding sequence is TGTGCCAGCGGTTCTTTAGCGGGAGTCCGGTACAATGAGCAGTTCTTC. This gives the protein CASGSLAGVRYNEQFF.

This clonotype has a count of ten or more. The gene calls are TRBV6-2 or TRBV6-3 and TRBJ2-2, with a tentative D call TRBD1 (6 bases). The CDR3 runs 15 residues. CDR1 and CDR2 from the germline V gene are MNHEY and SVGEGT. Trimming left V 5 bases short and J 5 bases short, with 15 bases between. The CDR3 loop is CASSLISRGTGELFF. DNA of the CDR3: TGTGCCAGCAGTCTAATATCAAGGGGGACCGGGGAGCTGTTTTTT.

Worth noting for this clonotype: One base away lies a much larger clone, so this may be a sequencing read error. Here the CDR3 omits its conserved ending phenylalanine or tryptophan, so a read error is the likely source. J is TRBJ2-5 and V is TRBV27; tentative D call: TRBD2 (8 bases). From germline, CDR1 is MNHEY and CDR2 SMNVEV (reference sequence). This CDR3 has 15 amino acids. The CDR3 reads CATSDPGRGRETQYL. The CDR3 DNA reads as TGTGCCACCAGTGATCCCGGGAGGGGGCGAGAGACCCAGTACCTC.

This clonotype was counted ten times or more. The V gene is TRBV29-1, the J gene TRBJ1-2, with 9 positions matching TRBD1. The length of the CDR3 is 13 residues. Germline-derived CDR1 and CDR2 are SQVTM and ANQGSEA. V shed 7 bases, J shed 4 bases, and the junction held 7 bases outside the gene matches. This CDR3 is CSAWDRASYGYTF. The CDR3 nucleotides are TGCAGCGCCTGGGACAGGGCCTCCTATGGCTACACCTTC.

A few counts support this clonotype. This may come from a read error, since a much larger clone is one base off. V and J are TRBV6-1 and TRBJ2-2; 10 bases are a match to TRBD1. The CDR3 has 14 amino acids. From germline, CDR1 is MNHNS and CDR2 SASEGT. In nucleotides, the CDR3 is TGTGCCAGCAGCCCCGGGACAGGGGTCGGGGAGCTGCTTTTT. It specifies CASSPGTGVGELLF.

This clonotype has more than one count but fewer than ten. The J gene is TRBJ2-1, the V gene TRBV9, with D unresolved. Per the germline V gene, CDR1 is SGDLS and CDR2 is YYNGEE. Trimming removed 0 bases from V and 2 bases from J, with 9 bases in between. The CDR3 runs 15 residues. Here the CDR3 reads CASSVVPGPYNEQFF. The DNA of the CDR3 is TGTGCCAGCAGCGTAGTCCCGGGCCCCTACAATGAGCAGTTCTTC.

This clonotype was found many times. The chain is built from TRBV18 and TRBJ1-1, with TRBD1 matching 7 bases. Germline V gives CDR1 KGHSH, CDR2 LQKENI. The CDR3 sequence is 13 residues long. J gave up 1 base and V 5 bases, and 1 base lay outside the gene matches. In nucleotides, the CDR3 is TGTGCCAGCTCAACAGGGGCGAACACTGAAGCTTTCTTT. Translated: CASSTGANTEAFF.

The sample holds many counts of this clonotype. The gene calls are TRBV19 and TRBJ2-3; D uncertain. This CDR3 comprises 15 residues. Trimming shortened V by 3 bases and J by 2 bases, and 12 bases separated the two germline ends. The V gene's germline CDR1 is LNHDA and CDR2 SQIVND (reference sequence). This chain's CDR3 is CASSIRTDITDTQYF. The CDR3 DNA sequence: TGTGCCAGTAGTATCCGGACGGATATCACAGATACGCAGTATTTT. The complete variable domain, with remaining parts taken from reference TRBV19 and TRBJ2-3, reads DGGITQSPKYLFRKEGQNVTLSCEQNLNHDAMYWYRQDPGQGLRLIYYSQIVNDFQKGDIAEGYSVSREKKESFPLTVTSAQKNPTAFYLCASSIRTDITDTQYFGPGTRLTVL.

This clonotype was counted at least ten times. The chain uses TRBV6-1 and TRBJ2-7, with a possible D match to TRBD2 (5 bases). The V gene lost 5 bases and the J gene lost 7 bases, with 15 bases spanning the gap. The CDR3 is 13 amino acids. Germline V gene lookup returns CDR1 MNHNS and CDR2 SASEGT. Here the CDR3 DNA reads TGTGCCAGCAGTCTCTGGACCACGGGGGAGCAGTACTTC. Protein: CASSLWTTGEQYF.

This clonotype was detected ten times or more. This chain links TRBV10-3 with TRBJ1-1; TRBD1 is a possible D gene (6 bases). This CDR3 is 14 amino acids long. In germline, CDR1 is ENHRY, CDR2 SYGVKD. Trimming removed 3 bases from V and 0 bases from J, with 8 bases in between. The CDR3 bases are TGTGCCATCAGTGAACAGGGTTTGAACACTGAAGCTTTCTTT. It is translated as CAISEQGLNTEAFF.

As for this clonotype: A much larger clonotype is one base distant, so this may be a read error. The CDR3 DNA reads TGTGCCAGTAGTGAAGGGTGGAACACTGAAGCTTTCTTT. Translation gives CASSEGWNTEAFF. V is TRBV19 and J is TRBJ1-1; D call uncertain. The germline V and J ends were trimmed by 5 bases and 1 base, with 8 bases remaining between them. This CDR3 contains 13 residues. Germline values: CDR1 LNHDA, CDR2 SQIVND (reference sequence).